This T cell receptor (beta chain) derives from a study of cytomegalovirus exposure and HLA in healthy donors. The study, taken as a whole, reports: CMV serostatus was the sole immune exposure information available. Rarity characterized most TCR sequences, yet some public TCRs appeared in many donors. As a later analysis showed, a missense DCLRE1C variant was linked to trimming of TCR beta V- and J-genes.

This CDR3 has 13 amino acids. In germline, CDR1 is MNHEY, CDR2 SVGAGI. Between the trimmed V and J ends, which lost 2 bases and 3 bases, there was a span of 8 bases. PCR used 60 Vbeta primers and 13 Jbeta primers. Only in-frame clones appear in the TCRdb table, and some are missing; sequencing was by immunoSEQ multiplex PCR. The sample lists roughly 240,000 clones, 85% seen once, with about 0.25% in the top ten. This clone was counted a single time. Its antigen is unidentified. This specimen includes other DNA sequences encoding the same CDR3. This chain connects TRBV6-5 to TRBJ2-7; D is unresolved. The sample taken for sequencing was PBMCs. The origin of this receptor is a girl aged 2-10 years in good health and CMV-seronegative. The CDR3 sequence: CASSYGGSYEQYF. The CDR3 bases are TGTGCCAGCAGTTACGGCGGCAGCTACGAGCAGTACTTC.